These T cell receptor beta chains were read from a single sample in a study of OX40 agonist ivuxolimab in advanced cancers. Clones were read by immunoSEQ multiplex PCR, and TCRdb kept only the in-frame ones, dropping some. Here the sample spans tens of thousands of clones, around 87% being singletons. The sample consisted of CD4+ or CD8+ T cells sorted from blood, taken in a trial of the OX40 agonist ivuxolimab. All receptors come from an adult with an advanced solid tumor such as melanoma, head and neck, liver or kidney cancer. The CDR3 runs from the conserved cysteine through the conserved F or W. Fields, in order: D gene, J gene, clone size, V gene, CDR3 protein, CDR3 DNA. D genes are given only for firm matches. A clone size is listed for some rows: how often the clone was seen (once, few, many), or a class if it is expanded.

.,TRBJ2-3,.,TRBV18,CASSLRGAGTDTQYF,TGTGCCAGCTCACTCCGGGGGGCTGGCACAGATACGCAGTATTTT
.,TRBJ2-5,.,TRBV5-4,CASSLDPDSLLYF,TGTGCCAGCAGCTTGGATCCGGACAGTCTCCTGTACTTC
.,TRBJ2-2,.,TRBV19,CASSILDSSNTGELFF,TGTGCCAGTAGTATCTTGGACAGCTCGAACACCGGGGAGCTGTTTTTT
.,TRBJ1-6,.,TRBV18,CASSLKQGNGNSPLHF,TGTGCCAGCTCACTGAAACAGGGAAATGGTAATTCACCCCTCCACTTT
.,TRBJ2-2,.,TRBV14,CASSRGSGELFF,TGTGCCAGCAGCCGGGGGTCCGGGGAGCTGTTTTTT
.,TRBJ2-2,.,TRBV11-3,CASSQGTVNTGELFF,TGTGCCAGCAGCCAAGGGACGGTTAACACCGGGGAGCTGTTTTTT
.,TRBJ2-1,.,TRBV11-2,CASSETGTPYNEQFF,TGTGCCAGCAGCGAAACGGGGACACCATACAATGAGCAGTTCTTC
.,TRBJ1-3,.,TRBV6-1,CASSHTFGGGNTIYF,TGTGCCAGCAGTCACACTTTTGGGGGGGGAAACACCATATATTTT
.,TRBJ2-5,.,TRBV18,CASSPPGKKETQYF,TGTGCCAGCTCACCACCGGGCAAGAAAGAGACCCAGTACTTC
.,TRBJ1-5,.,TRBV10-3,CAISESGAQYQPQHF,TGTGCCATCAGTGAGTCGGGGGCTCAGTATCAGCCCCAGCATTTT
.,TRBJ2-7,.,TRBV5-1,CASSLHPILEGHEQYF,TGCGCCAGCTCCCTTCACCCTATCCTAGAGGGGCACGAGCAGTACTTC
.,TRBJ2-2,.,TRBV7-9,CASSPKTVFAGELFF,TGTGCCAGCAGCCCTAAGACAGTTTTCGCCGGGGAGCTGTTTTTT
.,TRBJ1-4,.,TRBV4-1,CASSQPQGEKLFF,TGCGCCAGCAGCCAACCCCAGGGAGAAAAACTGTTTTTT
.,TRBJ1-2,.,TRBV7-2,CASSLGDTRAGYTF,TGTGCCAGCAGCTTAGGCGACACTCGCGCTGGCTACACCTTC
TRBD1,TRBJ2-1,.,TRBV2,CASRGGPLSNEQFF,TGTGCCAGCAGAGGGGGCCCCCTCTCTAATGAGCAGTTCTTC
.,TRBJ2-7,.,TRBV18,CASSPLAYEQYF,TGTGCCAGCTCACCACTCGCCTACGAGCAGTACTTC
.,TRBJ1-2,.,TRBV5-1,CASSLAPEDYGYTF,TGCGCCAGCAGCTTGGCCCCCGAGGACTATGGCTACACCTTC
TRBD1,TRBJ1-1,.,TRBV5-6,CASSLAEAGGGSEAFF,TGTGCCAGCAGCTTGGCCGAGGCAGGGGGTGGGTCTGAAGCTTTCTTT
.,TRBJ1-2,once,TRBV4-3,CASSQGVGTEYGYTF,TGCGCCAGCAGCCAAGGGGTAGGGACGGAGTATGGCTACACCTTC
TRBD1,TRBJ2-5,.,TRBV7-9,CASRETGPETQYF,TGTGCCAGCAGAGAGACAGGGCCAGAGACCCAGTACTTC
.,TRBJ2-4,.,TRBV7-2,CASSQALTTVKNIQYF,TGTGCCAGCAGCCAAGCCCTCACCACAGTCAAAAACATTCAGTACTTC
TRBD1,TRBJ2-5,.,TRBV19,CASSADRGQETQYF,TGTGCCAGTAGTGCGGACAGGGGCCAAGAGACCCAGTACTTC
TRBD2,TRBJ2-3,.,TRBV4-3,CASSQVGLAGGPDTQYF,TGCGCCAGCAGCCAAGTGGGACTAGCGGGGGGGCCAGATACGCAGTATTTT
.,TRBJ2-7,.,TRBV25-1,CASSERGTGTPYEQYF,TGTGCCAGCAGTGAACGTGGAACAGGGACCCCCTACGAGCAGTACTTC
.,TRBJ2-1,.,TRBV12-5,CASGLRGWEQFF,TGTGCTAGTGGTTTGAGGGGTTGGGAGCAGTTCTTC
.,TRBJ1-2,.,TRBV29-1,CSSQTVDYGYTF,TGCAGCTCCCAGACAGTCGACTATGGCTACACCTTC
.,TRBJ1-6,.,TRBV18,CASSPLEGRNSPLHF,TGTGCCAGCTCACCGCTTGAGGGTCGGAATTCACCCCTCCACTTT
.,TRBJ2-3,.,TRBV18,CASSPGRPPDTQYF,TGTGCCAGCTCACCGGGAAGGCCCCCAGATACGCAGTATTTT
TRBD1,TRBJ2-4,.,TRBV9,CASSPLIGGTGSKNIQYF,TGTGCCAGCAGCCCGCTCATAGGGGGGACAGGTTCCAAAAACATTCAGTACTTC
.,TRBJ2-3,.,TRBV7-2,CASSLRGQGTDTQYF,TGTGCCAGCAGCTTAAGGGGCCAGGGCACAGATACGCAGTATTTT
.,TRBJ2-1,.,TRBV4-3,CASSQGGSSYNEQFF,TGCGCCAGCAGCCAAGGGGGAAGCTCCTACAATGAGCAGTTCTTC